The next 23 T cell receptor beta chains were all read from a single sample in a study of T cell repertoires in cytomegalovirus infection. TCRdb reprocessed the reads with MiXCR, giving one entry per CDR3 protein. The data hold approximately 910,000 distinct CDR3 sequences, with around 32% observed a single time. Their antigen targets remain unknown. Source: cultured CD8+ T cells from PBMCs, taken from culture after CMV antigen stimulation. The receptors derive from a human donor in good health (CMV status not recorded). Some clones in this sample may be carry-over from other donors' samples.

This chain connects TRBV10-3 to TRBJ1-1; no clear D. With 0 bases removed from V and 0 bases from J, the gap between germline ends came to 8 bases. This CDR3 spans 15 amino acids. Germline V gene sequence: CDR1 ENHRY, CDR2 SYGVKD. CDR3 region: CAISESGLMNTEAFF. CDR3 nucleotide sequence: TGTGCCATCAGTGAGTCAGGGCTTATGAACACTGAAGCTTTCTTT.

This clonotype was picked up a small number of times. The chain links TRBV2 to TRBJ2-3, with a weak D call TRBD2 (5 bases). The CDR3 spans 14 residues. V lost 8 bases, J lost 1 base, and 13 bases lay in between. From germline, CDR1 is SNHLY and CDR2 FYNNEI. CDR3 DNA: TGTGCCAGCCCGGGGAAACCGGGCACAGATACGCAGTATTTT. It translates to CASPGKPGTDTQYF.

The chain joins TRBV6-2 or TRBV6-3 to TRBJ2-4; 11 positions match TRBD1. Germline assignment: CDR1 MNHEY and CDR2 SVGEGT. The V gene end was trimmed by 2 bases and the J gene end by 5 bases; junction bases not matched to a gene: 5. The CDR3 consists of 16 residues. The CDR3, as DNA: TGTGCCAGCAGTTACCGACCGGGACAGGGGGAAAACATTCAGTACTTC. Residues: CASSYRPGQGENIQYF.

The chain has TRBV24-1 and TRBJ2-7; D may be TRBD1 or TRBD2 (5 bases each). Per the germline V gene, CDR1 is KGHDR and CDR2 is SFDVKD. Trimming shortened V by 5 bases and J by 2 bases, and 9 bases separated the two germline ends. The CDR3 totals 13 residues. CDR3 nucleotide sequence: TGTGCCACCAGTGTTCAGGGACCCTACGAGCAGTACTTC. Translated, it gives CATSVQGPYEQYF.

This clonotype showed up just once. The chain carries TRBV12-3 or TRBV12-4 and TRBJ1-1; no reliable D call. CDR3 length equals 14 residues. V lost 2 bases, J lost 5 bases, and 12 bases lay in between. This CDR3 reads CASSLKQTQTEAFF. CDR3 sequence (DNA): TGTGCCAGCAGTTTAAAACAGACCCAGACTGAAGCTTTCTTT.

The table lists this clonotype with a few counts. For the CDR3, the DNA is TGTGCCAGTAGTATGAGCGGGGTACGGCAAGAGACCCAGTACTTC. This gives the protein CASSMSGVRQETQYF. This chain connects TRBV19 to TRBJ2-5, with 7 bases that match TRBD2. From germline, CDR1 is LNHDA and CDR2 SQIVND (reference sequence). V lost 3 bases to trimming and J lost 2 bases; unmatched junction nucleotides: 6. This CDR3 has 15 residues.

J is TRBJ1-2 and V is TRBV12-3 or TRBV12-4, with D unresolved. This CDR3 contains 13 residues. V was clipped by 2 bases and J by 7 bases, with 11 bases between them. CDR3 DNA: TGTGCCAGCAGTTTAAGCGTGGTGGCTGGCTACACCTTC. Its protein product is CASSLSVVAGYTF.

The V gene is TRBV12-3 or TRBV12-4, the J gene TRBJ2-7; 8 bases line up with TRBD1. The CDR3 contains 14 residues. V was pared by 5 bases and J by 5 bases, with 8 bases of the junction left unmatched. Here the CDR3 DNA reads TGTGCCAGCAGTCTGGGACAGGCGCGGGACGAGCAGTACTTC. Its translation: CASSLGQARDEQYF.

This clonotype was seen repeatedly, ten times or more. Mismatch with germline at one junction end may stem from a read error. The V gene is TRBV7-8, the J gene TRBJ1-6; 7 bases align to TRBD1. This CDR3 region has 16 residues. CDR1 SGHVS and CDR2 FQNEAQ come from the germline V gene. The CDR3, as DNA: TGTGCCAGCAGCTTAGCCGGGACAGCCTACAATTCACCCCTCCACTTT. The encoded protein is CASSLAGTAYNSPLHF.

A word on this clonotype: No conserved phenylalanine or tryptophan is present at the end of the CDR3, so a read error is the likely explanation. The chain combines TRBV15 with TRBJ2-1, with 12 bases fitting TRBD2. This CDR3 contains 17 residues. Germline values: CDR1 LNHNV, CDR2 YYDKDF (reference sequence). Trimming cost V 0 bases and J 5 bases; bases outside gene matches: 5. The CDR3 DNA is TGTGCCACCAGCAGAGACGAGACTAGCGGGGGAGACAATGAGCAGTTCTCC. This translates into CATSRDETSGGDNEQFS.

This clonotype came up a few times. This chain connects TRBV4-2 to TRBJ2-5; 11 nucleotides agree with TRBD2. The CDR3 runs 15 residues. With V trimmed by 0 bases and J by 5 bases, 2 bases remained unmatched. Germline-derived CDR1 and CDR2 are LGHNA and YNFKEQ. The CDR3 loop is CASSQDSGGAETQYF. In DNA form, the CDR3 reads TGTGCCAGCAGCCAAGATAGCGGGGGGGCGGAGACCCAGTACTTC.

This clonotype has only a few counts. The chain is built from TRBV28 and TRBJ1-1, with 11 positions matching TRBD1. Germline V CDR1 and CDR2: MDHEN, SYDVKM. CDR3 size: 16 residues. The J segment lost 5 bases and the V segment lost 3 bases, leaving 8 bases of the junction unmatched. CDR3 DNA: TGTGCCAGCAGTTTGTGGACAGGGGGCCGAGGGACTGAAGCTTTCTTT. This encodes CASSLWTGGRGTEAFF.

In this sample, this clonotype turned up many times. CDR3 DNA sequence: TGTGCCAGCAGACTTAGAGGGGACTGGGTGAGCTCCTACAATGAGCAGTTCTTC. Protein: CASRLRGDWVSSYNEQFF. The V gene is TRBV7-2, the J gene TRBJ2-1; D might be TRBD2 (6 bases). The V end lost 6 bases, the J end lost 0 bases, and 21 bases lay between the germline ends. From germline, CDR1 is SGHTA and CDR2 FQGNSA. The CDR3 runs to 18 residues.

This clonotype was counted at least ten times. The chain recombines TRBV2 with TRBJ1-2, with 7 bases fitting TRBD1. The CDR3 has 14 amino acids. Trimming removed 6 bases from V and 2 bases from J; junction bases left unmatched: 6. Germline V gives CDR1 SNHLY, CDR2 FYNNEI. Written as DNA, the CDR3 is TGTGCCAGCAGGCCGACAGGGATCAACTATGGCTACACCTTC. It translates to CASRPTGINYGYTF.

This clonotype has more than one count but fewer than ten. The chain links TRBV6-5 to TRBJ2-5; the match to TRBD2 covers 8 bases. The junction had 6 bases not matched to a gene; V was cut back by 7 bases and J by 2 bases. The CDR3 consists of 14 residues. Germline assignment: CDR1 MNHEY and CDR2 SVGAGI. DNA for the CDR3: TGTGCCAGCAAACCGGGGGGGGGTCAAGAGACCCAGTACTTC. Residues: CASKPGGGQETQYF.

This clonotype has just a few counts. This chain links TRBV20-1 with TRBJ2-7; D gene ambiguous. CDR1 DFQATT and CDR2 SNEGSKA come from the germline V gene (reference sequence). This CDR3 is 13 amino acids long. Trimming stripped 0 bases from V and 0 bases from J, with 6 bases between. CDR3 coding DNA: TGCAGTGCTAGAGATGTAGGCTCCTACGAGCAGTACTTC. This sequence encodes CSARDVGSYEQYF.

This rearrangement joins TRBV5-1 to TRBJ2-1; D possibly corresponds to TRBD1 (6 bases). Germline V gene data show CDR1 as SGHRS and CDR2 as YFSETQ. This CDR3 comprises 14 residues. V was clipped by 2 bases and J by 3 bases, with 9 bases between them. For the CDR3, the DNA is TGCGCCAGCAGCTTTCGGACAGACTACAATGAGCAGTTCTTC. This sequence encodes CASSFRTDYNEQFF.

The rearrangement uses TRBV5-1 and TRBJ2-7, with 7 bases aligning to TRBD2. The V gene's germline CDR1 is SGHRS and CDR2 YFSETQ. Trimming at V came to 7 bases and at J to 6 bases, leaving 4 bases not matched to a gene. This CDR3 region has 11 residues. The CDR3 DNA reads as TGCGCCAGCGGGAGGGGAGGCGAGCAGTACTTC. This codes for CASGRGGEQYF.

This rearrangement joins TRBV2 to TRBJ2-7, with TRBD1 matching over 8 bases. The germline gives CDR1 SNHLY, CDR2 FYNNEI. V was clipped by 3 bases and J by 3 bases; unmatched bases: 16. This CDR3 is 18 amino acids long. The CDR3, as DNA: TGTGCCAGCAGTGACCATGGGGGATCCGGGACAGGAATCTACGAGCAGTACGTC. Protein sequence: CASSDHGGSGTGIYEQYV.

V and J are TRBV18 and TRBJ2-7; D is undetermined. V was cut by 5 bases and J by 0 bases, with 11 bases left in between. CDR3 length equals 14 residues. Per germline, CDR1 KGHSH and CDR2 LQKENI. CDR3 in amino acids: CASSSGPSSYEQYV. Written as DNA, the CDR3 is TGTGCCAGCTCATCTGGGCCTAGCTCCTACGAGCAGTACGTC.

The chain links TRBV6-5 to TRBJ1-2; perhaps TRBD1 as D (5 bases). The CDR3 contains 13 residues. The germline V and J ends were trimmed by 0 bases and 8 bases, with 10 bases remaining between them. CDR1 MNHEY and CDR2 SVGAGI come from the germline V gene. CDR3 protein: CASSYSTGSGYTF. The CDR3 coding sequence is TGTGCCAGCAGTTACTCTACAGGCTCGGGCTACACCTTC.

This clonotype occurred a few times. The chain couples TRBV7-9 to TRBJ2-6; no definite D call. The V gene's germline CDR1 is SEHNR and CDR2 FQNEAQ (reference sequence). The CDR3 is 15 residues long. V was cut by 1 base and J by 0 bases, with 4 bases left in between. CDR3 in DNA: TGTGCCAGCAGCTTAGTTATCTCTGGGGCCAACGTCCTGACTTTC. It codes for CASSLVISGANVLTF.

V gene TRBV12-3 or TRBV12-4 combines with J gene TRBJ2-5; D remains ambiguous. The CDR3 consists of 15 residues. Between the trimmed V and J ends, which lost 3 bases and 5 bases, there was a span of 16 bases. The CDR3 loop reads CASSFNSAAQETQYF. Here the CDR3 DNA reads TGTGCCAGCAGTTTTAACAGCGCCGCTCAGGAGACCCAGTACTTC.